Each of the 15 T cell receptor beta chains below was sequenced from the same sample in a study of blood T cell repertoires in COVID-19. The assay was immunoSEQ multiplex PCR, and TCRdb's table has in-frame clones only and misses some. Of around 100,000 clones in the sample, around 90% were seen once. The material sequenced was peripheral blood. All receptors come from a woman between 50 and 59 years old with acute or convalescent COVID-19.

The chain recombines TRBV7-9 with TRBJ1-6; D is perhaps TRBD1 (6 bases). V lost 5 bases and J 7 bases, leaving 15 bases between the germline ends. The CDR3 is 15 residues long. Germline V gene lookup returns CDR1 SEHNR and CDR2 FQNEAQ (reference sequence). This CDR3 reads CASSLETGYNSPLHF. The CDR3 DNA sequence: TGTGCCAGCAGCCTAGAAACAGGGTACAATTCACCCCTCCACTTT.

J is TRBJ2-3 and V is TRBV7-3, with D maybe TRBD1 (5 bases). CDR1 is SGHTA and CDR2 is FQGTGA in the germline V gene. This CDR3 has 13 amino acids. V lost 5 bases and J lost 5, with 11 bases in between. The CDR3 region has the DNA TGTGCCAGCAGCGTGGGCAGGGTAGATACGCAGTATTTT. Translating it yields CASSVGRVDTQYF.

The J gene is TRBJ1-3, the V gene TRBV25-1; no clear D. Deletions cut 5 bases from V and 1 base from J, with 3 bases between. The CDR3 has 12 residues. CDR1 is MGHDK and CDR2 is SYGVNS in the germline V gene. CDR3: CASSLSGNTIYF. The DNA for the CDR3 is TGTGCCAGCAGTTTATCTGGAAACACCATATATTTT.

J is TRBJ1-1 and V is TRBV30, with D unresolved. The germline V gene has CDR1 GTSNPN and CDR2 SVGIG (reference sequence). CDR3 length: 13 amino acids. V lost 3 bases to trimming and J lost 3 bases, with 11 bases between them. The CDR3 sequence: CAWSALGDTEAFF. Written as DNA, the CDR3 is TGTGCCTGGAGCGCACTCGGGGACACTGAAGCTTTCTTT. The full variable domain, in which reference TRBV30 and TRBJ1-1 provide the parts outside the CDR3, is SQTIHQWPATLVQPVGSPLSLECTVEGTSNPNLYWYRQAAGRGLQLLFYSVGIGQISSEVPQNLSASRPQDRQFILSSKKLLLSDSGFYLCAWSALGDTEAFFGQGTRLTVV.

The rearrangement links TRBV3-1 (or the pseudogene TRBV3-2) to TRBJ2-1; possible D gene TRBD2, 5 bases. The germline V gene encodes CDR1 LGHDT and CDR2 YNNKEL (reference sequence). The CDR3 sequence is 14 residues long. The germline V and J ends were trimmed by 2 bases and 1 base, with 6 bases remaining between them. CDR3 DNA: TGTGCCAGCAGCCAAACGGGATCCTACAATGAGCAGTTCTTC. Its protein product is CASSQTGSYNEQFF.

The V and J genes are TRBV27 and TRBJ1-1; 8 nucleotides match TRBD1. Trimming at V came to 2 bases and at J to 4 bases, leaving 9 bases not matched to a gene. Per germline, CDR1 MNHEY and CDR2 SMNVEV (reference sequence). The CDR3 consists of 16 residues. The CDR3 loop is CASSLLAGGAGTEAFF. In DNA form, the CDR3 reads TGTGCCAGCAGTTTACTTGCAGGGGGCGCAGGCACTGAAGCTTTCTTT.

The chain is built from TRBV13 and TRBJ2-1, with a possible D match to TRBD1 (5 bases). Deletions cut 4 bases from V and 7 bases from J, with 17 bases between. The germline V gene has CDR1 PRHDT and CDR2 FYEKMQ (reference sequence). CDR3 size: 15 residues. CDR3 protein: CASSSYRSPGNEQFF. The CDR3 DNA reads TGTGCCAGCAGCTCTTACAGGTCCCCTGGGAATGAGCAGTTCTTC.

The gene calls are TRBV14 and TRBJ2-7, with 15 bases lining up with TRBD2. Germline trimming cut 4 bases from V and 6 bases from J; bases unmatched to any gene: 7. From germline, CDR1 is SGHDN and CDR2 FVKESK. The CDR3 has 16 residues. The CDR3, as DNA: TGTGCCAGCAGCCTAGGATGGACTAGCGGGAGGGTCGAGCAGTACTTC. It is translated as CASSLGWTSGRVEQYF.

The V gene is TRBV12-3 or TRBV12-4, the J gene TRBJ2-7; 7 bases are shared with TRBD1. The CDR3 loop spans 13 amino acids. The junction had 2 bases not matched to a gene; V was cut back by 6 bases and J by 0 bases. The chain's CDR3 is CASRRDSSYEQYF. Written as DNA, the CDR3 is TGTGCCAGCAGGAGGGACAGCTCCTACGAGCAGTACTTC.

The chain has TRBV9 and TRBJ1-1; D ambiguous. Germline V gives CDR1 SGDLS, CDR2 YYNGEE. The CDR3 totals 14 residues. V was cut by 1 base and J by 3 bases, with 10 bases left in between. This chain's CDR3 is CASSVSTRDTEAFF. In nucleotides, the CDR3 is TGTGCCAGCAGCGTATCCACCCGGGACACTGAAGCTTTCTTT.

The chain uses TRBV3-1 (or the pseudogene TRBV3-2) and TRBJ1-6; possible D gene TRBD1, 6 bases. Per the germline V gene, CDR1 is LGHDT and CDR2 is YNNKEL (reference sequence). With 0 bases removed from V and 2 bases from J, the gap between germline ends came to 8 bases. This CDR3 region has 16 residues. The CDR3 here is CASSQERTAYNSPLHF. The CDR3 DNA is TGTGCCAGCAGCCAAGAAAGGACAGCCTATAATTCACCCCTCCACTTT.

The V call is TRBV3-1 (or the pseudogene TRBV3-2), the J call TRBJ2-3, with TRBD2 matching over 15 bases. Germline V lookup: CDR1 LGHDT, CDR2 YNNKEL (reference sequence). The CDR3 loop spans 18 amino acids. V was pared by 11 bases and J by 7 bases, with 19 bases of the junction left unmatched. The CDR3 sequence: CAGLKLGLAGGRDNTQYF. CDR3 DNA: TGTGCCGGACTAAAGCTTGGACTAGCGGGGGGGCGTGACAATACGCAGTATTTT.

The rearrangement uses TRBV11-2 and TRBJ2-1, with D possibly matching TRBD1 (5 bases). Germline lookup yields CDR1 SGHAT and CDR2 FQNNGV. The V and J ends lost 0 bases and 0 bases respectively, with 6 bases between them. The CDR3 extends over 15 amino acids. The CDR3 spells CASSLDRVSYNEQFF. The CDR3 coding sequence is TGTGCCAGCAGCTTAGACAGGGTCTCCTACAATGAGCAGTTCTTC.

The chain carries TRBV27 and TRBJ2-7; 9 bases line up with TRBD1. The CDR3 contains 15 residues. CDR1 MNHEY and CDR2 SMNVEV come from the germline V gene (reference sequence). V gave up 3 bases and J gave up 3 bases; unmatched junction bases: 6. This CDR3 is CASSFVGQGLYEQYF. In DNA, the CDR3 is TGTGCCAGCAGTTTTGTGGGACAGGGCCTCTACGAGCAGTACTTC.

The chain uses TRBV6-5 and TRBJ1-2; weak D call: TRBD1 (6 bases). The CDR3 runs to 15 residues. Germline V gene sequence: CDR1 MNHEY, CDR2 SVGAGI. Trimming removed 2 bases at V and 2 bases at J, with 12 bases between. The CDR3 DNA is TGTGCCAGCAGTTACCGGGCAGGGACAAACTATGGCTACACCTTC. It is translated as CASSYRAGTNYGYTF.